The sequence of this T cell receptor (beta chain) was determined in a study of blood T cell repertoires in COVID-19. Overall study: From the United States, Italy and Spain came samples of acute and convalescent COVID-19. The cDNA or gDNA used as material had been derived from T cells, B-cell-depleted T cells, or PBMCs.

The germline V gene has CDR1 MGHRA and CDR2 YSYEKL. This CDR3 has 14 residues. Trimming took off 5 bases at V and 2 bases at J, with 10 bases between the two ends. Methods used by the authors: Cell counts per sample came from amplifying reference gene primers. Data came from immunoSEQ multiplex PCR; TCRdb stores just in-frame clones and leaves some out. From that table come the V and J calls and clone size; the DNA was used to work out D and trimming. The sample shows about 63,000 clones, roughly nine tenths of them seen only once. The sequencing input was peripheral blood. This receptor was taken from a woman older than 75 with acute or convalescent COVID-19. V is TRBV4-1 and J is TRBJ2-1; a possible D gene is TRBD2 (6 bases). The DNA of the CDR3 is TGCGCCAGCAGCTTGGAGGGGACCTACAATGAGCAGTTCTTC. It encodes CASSLEGTYNEQFF.